The 29 T cell receptor beta chains given below trace back to one sample, sequenced in a study of cytotoxic CD8 clonotypes in ibrutinib-treated CLL. Sequencing was performed with immunoSEQ multiplex PCR; in TCRdb, only in-frame clones are kept and a portion is missing. The table lists more than 60,000 clones, approximately 82% of them singletons. The sample consisted of PBMCs, taken after 24 months of ibrutinib treatment. These receptors all stem from a human donor with chronic lymphocytic leukemia.

This clone has more than one count but fewer than ten. The chain is built from TRBV29-1 and TRBJ2-1; D gene ambiguous. This CDR3 is 14 amino acids long. Trimming removed 6 bases from V and 0 bases from J, with 12 bases in between. CDR1 and CDR2 (germline): SQVTM, ANQGSEA. In nucleotides, the CDR3 is TGCAGCGTCAGGACGGCGAGCTCCTACAATGAGCAGTTCTTC. This encodes CSVRTASSYNEQFF.

Here the CDR3 DNA reads TGTGCCAGCAGCCAAATTAGAAACACCGGGGAGCTGTTTTTT. As protein: CASSQIRNTGELFF. This rearrangement joins TRBV14 to TRBJ2-2; D unresolved. Per germline, CDR1 SGHDN and CDR2 FVKESK. The CDR3 runs to 14 residues. The V gene lost 2 bases and the J gene lost 2 bases, with 6 bases spanning the gap. The variable domain in full, completed from reference TRBV14 and TRBJ2-2, reads EAGVTQFPSHSVIEKGQTVTLRCDPISGHDNLYWYRRVMGKEIKFLLHFVKESKQDESGMPNNRFLAERTGGTYSTLKVQPAELEDSGVYFCASSQIRNTGELFFGEGSRLTVL.

The rearrangement uses TRBV28 and TRBJ1-1; D perhaps matches TRBD1 (6 bases). The CDR3 length is 14 residues. Germline lookup yields CDR1 MDHEN and CDR2 SYDVKM. V was cut by 7 bases and J by 5 bases, with 17 bases left in between. Here the CDR3 DNA reads TGTGCCAGCACCCCCAACAGGGCGAAGACTGAAGCTTTCTTT. Translated: CASTPNRAKTEAFF.

In this sample, this clone turned up once. The gene calls are TRBV9 and TRBJ2-7, with TRBD1 as a possible D gene (6 bases). The germline CDR1 and CDR2 sequences are SGDLS and YYNGEE. Trimming took off 4 bases at V and 3 bases at J, with 14 bases between the two ends. There are 14 residues in the CDR3. The CDR3 spells CASSSWTDSYEQYF. The CDR3 coding sequence is TGTGCCAGCAGCTCCTGGACAGATAGCTACGAGCAGTACTTC.

The chain carries TRBV12-5 and TRBJ2-3, with TRBD2 matching 7 bases. Germline lookup yields CDR1 LGHNT and CDR2 FRNRAP. CDR3 size: 13 residues. The ends lost 8 bases at V and 2 bases at J; junction bases unmatched: 4. The chain's CDR3 is CASTTSATDTQYF. The CDR3 DNA sequence: TGTGCTAGTACTACTAGCGCCACAGATACGCAGTATTTT.

The genes are TRBV27 and TRBJ2-5; D is unresolved. TRBJ2-7 matches the DNA end more closely, so the J call is doubtful. This CDR3 is built from 13 residues. The V gene's germline CDR1 is MNHEY and CDR2 SMNVEV (reference sequence). CDR3 sequence: CASSFISSYEQYF. The CDR3 DNA follows: TGTGCCAGCAGTTTTATAAGCTCCTACGAGCAGTACTTC.

The gene calls are TRBV7-2 and TRBJ2-2, with 8 positions matching TRBD1. The J segment lost 4 bases and the V segment lost 5 bases, leaving 6 bases of the junction unmatched. The CDR3 loop spans 15 amino acids. Germline CDR1 is SGHTA and CDR2 is FQGNSA. The CDR3 protein is CASSPMGQVTGELFF. The CDR3 region has the DNA TGTGCCAGCAGCCCGATGGGACAGGTCACCGGGGAGCTGTTTTTT.

V gene TRBV27 combines with J gene TRBJ1-6, with unresolved D. This CDR3 comprises 20 residues. The germline gives CDR1 MNHEY, CDR2 SMNVEV (reference sequence). V was shortened by 8 bases and J by 1 base, with 27 bases between the two germline ends. The CDR3: CASRPWPGFWGSSYNSPLHF. The CDR3 nucleotides are TGTGCCAGCCGCCCATGGCCGGGATTCTGGGGATCTTCCTATAATTCACCCCTCCACTTT.

The chain couples TRBV6-6 to TRBJ2-3, with D possibly called TRBD1 or TRBD2 (5 bases each). This CDR3 has 15 residues. Germline V gene sequence: CDR1 MNHNY, CDR2 SVGAGI (reference sequence). V dropped 2 bases and J dropped 5 bases, with 14 bases sitting between them. The CDR3 DNA sequence: TGTGCCAGCAGTTACGGGGGAAATCGGTTAGATACGCAGTATTTT. This translates into CASSYGGNRLDTQYF.

The V and J genes are TRBV28 and TRBJ1-1, with D unclear. V lost 8 bases and J 3 bases, leaving 7 bases between the germline ends. The CDR3 is 11 amino acids. The germline V gene has CDR1 MDHEN and CDR2 SYDVKM. CDR3 nucleotides: TGTGCCAGCGGCCAGGACACTGAAGCTTTCTTT. Its translation is CASGQDTEAFF. The full variable domain, rest sourced from reference TRBV28 and TRBJ1-1, is DVKVTQSSRYLVKRTGEKVFLECVQDMDHENMFWYRQDPGLGLRLIYFSYDVKMKEKGDIPEGYSVSREKKERFSLILESASTNQTSMYLCASGQDTEAFFGQGTRLTVV.

There are a few counts of this clone. V and J are TRBV2 and TRBJ2-7; D ambiguous. CDR3 size: 12 residues. V lost 8 bases and J 5 bases, leaving 13 bases between the germline ends. Germline-derived CDR1 and CDR2 are SNHLY and FYNNEI. The CDR3 loop reads CASRLDLNEQYF. CDR3 coding DNA: TGTGCCAGCCGACTCGATCTGAACGAGCAGTACTTC.

V usage is TRBV2 and J usage is TRBJ1-1; possible D gene TRBD1, 6 bases. V was pared by 6 bases and J by 2 bases, with 10 bases between. Looked up from germline, CDR1 is SNHLY and CDR2 is FYNNEI. This CDR3 comprises 13 residues. The CDR3 is CASRGQINTEAFF. CDR3 nucleotide sequence: TGTGCCAGCAGGGGACAAATTAACACTGAAGCTTTCTTT.

V gene TRBV11-1 combines with J gene TRBJ2-2; D is uncertain. This CDR3 region has 14 residues. The germline gives CDR1 SGHAT, CDR2 FQDESV (reference sequence). V dropped 1 base and J dropped 5 bases, with 8 bases sitting between them. The DNA for the CDR3 is TGTGCCAGCAGCTTAGTTCTCCGGACCGGGGAGCTGTTTTTT. It encodes CASSLVLRTGELFF.

The J gene is TRBJ2-1, the V gene TRBV7-9; TRBD2 aligns across 7 bases. The germline CDR1 and CDR2 sequences are SEHNR and FQNEAQ (reference sequence). J was trimmed by 6 bases and V by 2 bases; bases with no gene match: 13. The CDR3 consists of 17 residues. The DNA for the CDR3 is TGTGCCAGCAGCTTACCGTGGGGAGGGGATAGGGGCAATGAGCAGTTCTTC. Translation gives CASSLPWGGDRGNEQFF.

This sequence joins TRBV11-2 and TRBJ2-3; D gene ambiguous. The CDR3 extends over 15 amino acids. Germline values: CDR1 SGHAT, CDR2 FQNNGV. The V gene lost 1 base and the J gene lost 3 bases, with 11 bases spanning the gap. CDR3 protein: CASSLAGFGTDTQYF. The CDR3 coding sequence is TGTGCCAGCAGCTTAGCAGGATTTGGGACAGATACGCAGTATTTT.

The chain links TRBV30 to TRBJ2-2; 13 nucleotides align to TRBD2. Trimming at V came to 1 base and at J to 8 bases, leaving 4 bases not matched to a gene. The CDR3 covers 15 residues. The germline V gene has CDR1 GTSNPN and CDR2 SVGIG (reference sequence). The CDR3 DNA sequence: TGTGCCTGGAGTGAAGGGACTAGCGGGATGGGGGAGCTGTTTTTT. Translation gives CAWSEGTSGMGELFF.

This clone was found a few times. V usage is TRBV6-5 and J usage is TRBJ1-1; D uncertain. CDR1 and CDR2 (germline): MNHEY, SVGAGI. V dropped 2 bases and J dropped 4 bases, with 11 bases sitting between them. This CDR3 contains 14 residues. CDR3 DNA sequence: TGTGCCAGCAGTTACGACGGATCGGGCACTGAAGCTTTCTTT. It is translated as CASSYDGSGTEAFF.

The chain has TRBV29-1 and TRBJ2-7, with D perhaps matching TRBD2 (5 bases). CDR3 length: 13 amino acids. Trimming took off 1 base at V and 2 bases at J, with 9 bases between the two ends. CDR1 and CDR2 (germline): SQVTM, ANQGSEA. CDR3 sequence: CSVEGGGAYEQYF. CDR3 sequence (DNA): TGCAGCGTTGAAGGCGGAGGCGCCTACGAGCAGTACTTC.

DNA for the CDR3: TGCAGCGTTGACCCAGCGGGGACATACAATGAGCAGTTCTTC. Its protein is CSVDPAGTYNEQFF. The chain is built from TRBV29-1 and TRBJ2-1, with D perhaps TRBD2 (7 bases). V lost 3 bases, J lost 4 bases, and 13 bases lay in between. This CDR3 spans 14 amino acids. From germline, CDR1 is SQVTM and CDR2 ANQGSEA.

The rearrangement joins TRBV18 to TRBJ2-7, with 9 bases matching TRBD2. Looked up from germline, CDR1 is KGHSH and CDR2 is LQKENI. V lost 6 bases to trimming and J lost 0 bases; unmatched junction nucleotides: 6. The CDR3 totals 15 residues. The CDR3 sequence is CASSAGGDSSYEQYF. DNA of the CDR3: TGTGCCAGCTCGGCGGGGGGGGACAGCTCCTACGAGCAGTACTTC. Full variable domain (outside the CDR3, taken from reference TRBV18 and TRBJ2-7): NAGVMQNPRHLVRRRGQEARLRCSPMKGHSHVYWYRQLPEEGLKFMVYLQKENIIDESGMPKERFSAEFPKEGPSILRIQQVVRGDSAAYFCASSAGGDSSYEQYFGPGTRLTVT.

V and J are TRBV13 and TRBJ1-2; D perhaps matches TRBD1 (5 bases). Trimming took off 0 bases at V and 1 base at J, with 9 bases between the two ends. CDR1 is PRHDT and CDR2 is FYEKMQ in the germline V gene (reference sequence). This CDR3 contains 15 residues. CDR3 coding DNA: TGTGCCAGCAGCTTAGGCCGGGGCAGTAACTATGGCTACACCTTC. Translating gives CASSLGRGSNYGYTF.

V is TRBV10-3 and J is TRBJ2-3; 10 bases are shared with TRBD1. Germline CDR1 ENHRY, CDR2 SYGVKD. The CDR3 spans 13 residues. The J segment lost 3 bases and the V segment lost 8 bases, leaving 2 bases of the junction unmatched. The CDR3 sequence: CAIGTGETDTQYF. DNA of the CDR3: TGTGCCATCGGGACAGGGGAGACAGATACGCAGTATTTT.

This clone was observed at least ten times. The chain couples TRBV19 to TRBJ2-3, with no clear D. The CDR3 is 14 amino acids. The germline V and J ends were trimmed by 4 bases and 3 bases, with 11 bases remaining between them. Germline V gene data show CDR1 as LNHDA and CDR2 as SQIVND (reference sequence). CDR3 protein: CASSTGPETDTQYF. The CDR3 coding sequence is TGTGCCAGTAGTACCGGACCGGAGACAGATACGCAGTATTTT.

This sequence joins TRBV30 and TRBJ2-1, with D possibly matching TRBD1 (8 bases). In germline, CDR1 is GTSNPN, CDR2 SVGIG (reference sequence). V lost 1 base to trimming and J lost 6 bases, with 22 bases between them. The CDR3 covers 17 residues. CDR3 DNA sequence: TGTGCCTGGAGTGGGGGGGGATGGACAGGGATGGGCAATGAGCAGTTCTTC. Its protein is CAWSGGGWTGMGNEQFF.

This chain uses TRBV28 with TRBJ2-3; 7 nucleotides agree with TRBD2. V gave up 5 bases and J gave up 3 bases; unmatched junction bases: 5. The CDR3 is 14 residues long. The germline V gene has CDR1 MDHEN and CDR2 SYDVKM. The CDR3 protein is CASSKRDSTDTQYF. In DNA form, the CDR3 reads TGTGCCAGCAGTAAGCGGGACTCGACAGATACGCAGTATTTT.

V and J are TRBV6-1 and TRBJ2-6; 7 bases match TRBD1. In germline, CDR1 is MNHNS, CDR2 SASEGT. The V segment lost 7 bases and the J segment 2 bases; nucleotides outside the gene matches: 5. This CDR3 has 15 amino acids. This chain's CDR3 is CASNRGEAGANVLTF. CDR3 nucleotides: TGTGCCAGCAACAGGGGCGAGGCTGGGGCCAACGTCCTGACTTTC.

In this sample, this clone turned up a few times. CDR3 in amino acids: CASSIGQGFSNQPQHF. As DNA, the CDR3 is TGTGCCAGTAGTATCGGGCAGGGCTTTAGCAATCAGCCCCAGCATTTT. The chain uses TRBV19 and TRBJ1-5, with D perhaps matching TRBD1 (5 bases). Germline V lookup: CDR1 LNHDA, CDR2 SQIVND (reference sequence). The V end lost 3 bases, the J end lost 0 bases, and 12 bases lay between the germline ends. The CDR3 is made up of 16 amino acids.

This rearrangement joins TRBV5-8 to TRBJ2-7, with TRBD1 identical over 10 bases. Germline V CDR1 and CDR2: SGHTS, YDEGEE. This CDR3 has 15 residues. V lost 0 bases to trimming and J lost 6 bases; unmatched junction nucleotides: 6. This CDR3 reads CASSLGGTGASEQYF. The CDR3 region has the DNA TGTGCCAGCAGCTTGGGTGGGACAGGGGCCTCCGAGCAGTACTTC.

The CDR3 nucleotides read TGTGCCAGCAGTCGAGGGGGCACAGATACGCAGTATTTT. Its protein product is CASSRGGTDTQYF. The chain joins TRBV7-3 to TRBJ2-3; possibly TRBD1 or TRBD2 for D (5 bases each). Germline loops: CDR1 SGHTA, CDR2 FQGTGA. There are 13 residues in the CDR3. The V gene lost 6 bases and the J gene lost 1 base, with 8 bases spanning the gap.